What follows are 8 T cell receptor beta chains derived from one specimen sequenced in a study of graft-versus-host responses after intestinal transplantation. TCRdb keeps only in-frame clones here, not all; method: immunoSEQ multiplex PCR. This repertoire shows tens of thousands of clones, 90% to 95% found once; its top ten account for 0.38%. These receptors have no identified antigens. Here the sequenced sample was unstimulated CD4+ T cells sorted from spleen or lymph node cells, taken before transplant. Every receptor here comes from a human donor who was the organ donor for an intestinal transplant.

The chain recombines TRBV5-4 with TRBJ2-1; the D gene is possibly TRBD2 (5 bases). V dropped 5 bases and J dropped 0 bases, with 9 bases sitting between them. This CDR3 has 14 residues. Germline CDR1 is SGHNT and CDR2 is YYREEE (reference sequence). CDR3 in amino acids: CASSLTTSYNEQFF. The CDR3 bases are TGTGCCAGCAGTTTGACTACCTCCTACAATGAGCAGTTCTTC.

This chain joins TRBV5-1 and TRBJ2-2; 7 bases are a match to TRBD1. Trimming removed 4 bases from V and 7 bases from J; junction bases left unmatched: 7. The CDR3 has 14 amino acids. Germline V CDR1 and CDR2: SGHRS, YFSETQ. The CDR3 bases are TGCGCCAGCAGCACGACAGGGCTCGACGGGGAGCTGTTTTTT. Translating gives CASSTTGLDGELFF. Drawing the rest from reference TRBV5-1 and TRBJ2-2, the complete variable domain is KAGVTQTPRYLIKTRGQQVTLSCSPISGHRSVSWYQQTPGQGLQFLFEYFSETQRNKGNFPGRFSGRQFSNSRSEMNVSTLELGDSALYLCASSTTGLDGELFFGEGSRLTVL.

V gene TRBV27 combines with J gene TRBJ2-5, with 12 bases identical to TRBD1. Germline-derived CDR1 and CDR2 are MNHEY and SMNVEV (reference sequence). The CDR3 sequence is 15 residues long. J was trimmed by 6 bases and V by 4 bases; bases with no gene match: 6. This CDR3 is CASSSRDRGRKTQYF. Written as DNA, the CDR3 is TGTGCCAGCAGTTCGCGGGACAGGGGGCGAAAGACCCAGTACTTC.

The chain is built from TRBV4-2 and TRBJ2-2; TRBD2 matches at 9 bases. Looked up from germline, CDR1 is LGHNA and CDR2 is YNFKEQ. The CDR3 sequence is 16 residues long. The trim removed 0 bases at V and 7 bases at J, leaving 6 bases unmatched. The CDR3 spells CASSQDPRRGGGELFF. The DNA for the CDR3 is TGTGCCAGCAGCCAAGATCCTCGGCGGGGGGGCGGGGAGCTGTTTTTT.

The V call is TRBV7-8, the J call TRBJ2-1; 9 bases align to TRBD2. The J segment lost 4 bases and the V segment lost 5 bases, leaving 6 bases of the junction unmatched. This CDR3 region has 15 residues. CDR1 SGHVS and CDR2 FQNEAQ come from the germline V gene. The CDR3, as DNA: TGTGCCAGCAGCCTAGGGCGGGGGGGGTACAATGAGCAGTTCTTC. The encoded protein is CASSLGRGGYNEQFF.

This clone occurred once. The CDR3 nucleotides are TGCGCCAGCAGCTGGGAACAGGGGGCCCAAGAGACCCAGTACTTC. Its translation is CASSWEQGAQETQYF. The genes are TRBV5-1 and TRBJ2-5; 9 nucleotides line up with TRBD1. After removal of 3 bases from V and 1 base from J, the junction contained 4 bases not matched to a gene. The germline V gene has CDR1 SGHRS and CDR2 YFSETQ. This CDR3 region has 15 residues.

In its sample, this clone was seen once. The chain recombines TRBV18 with TRBJ2-5; D perhaps matches TRBD2 (6 bases). With the DNA end fitting TRBJ2-7 better, the J assignment may be wrong. Germline V CDR1 and CDR2: KGHSH, LQKENI. There are 14 residues in the CDR3. The CDR3 sequence is CASSPGSGDYEQYF. CDR3 in DNA: TGTGCCAGCTCACCGGGCTCGGGGGACTACGAGCAGTACTTC.

The V call is TRBV5-6, the J call TRBJ1-2; D gene ambiguous. This CDR3 region has 16 residues. Trimming stripped 4 bases from V and 0 bases from J, with 16 bases between. CDR1 and CDR2 (germline): SGHDT, YYEEEE. The CDR3 sequence: CASSPRTTGANYGYTF. The CDR3 coding sequence is TGTGCCAGCAGCCCCCGGACCACCGGGGCTAACTATGGCTACACCTTC.